These T cell receptor beta chains were read from a single sample in a study of blood T cell repertoires in COVID-19. Measured with immunoSEQ multiplex PCR; TCRdb has only the in-frame clones, and not every one. This sample has about 120,000 clones, with around 79% found just once. The sequencing input was peripheral blood. These receptor sequences come from a man between 65 and 80 years old with acute or convalescent COVID-19. Both conserved end residues are part of each CDR3. The D gene is left open where the match is weak. A clone size is listed for some rows: how often the clone was seen (once, few, many), or a class if it is expanded.

V gene: TRBV12-3/TRBV12-4; J gene: TRBJ2-2; clone size: NA; D gene: NA; CDR3 DNA: TGTGCCAGCAGTACGAAGCTTACCGGGGAGCTGTTTTTT; CDR3 protein: CASSTKLTGELFF
V gene: TRBV6-5; J gene: TRBJ2-7; clone size: NA; D gene: NA; CDR3 DNA: TGTGCCATCAGCCGGGGGTCCGGCGCCGGATACGAGCAGTACTTC; CDR3 protein: CAISRGSGAGYEQYF
V gene: TRBV30; J gene: TRBJ1-6; clone size: NA; D gene: NA; CDR3 DNA: TGTGCCTGGAGTGTGGATGGGACTCTTAGATCACCCCTCCACTTT; CDR3 protein: CAWSVDGTLRSPLHF
V gene: TRBV19; J gene: TRBJ2-2; clone size: NA; D gene: NA; CDR3 DNA: TGTGCCAGTAACCTCGAGAGGACCGGGGAGCTGTTTTTT; CDR3 protein: CASNLERTGELFF
V gene: TRBV4-2; J gene: TRBJ2-7; clone size: NA; D gene: NA; CDR3 DNA: TGTGCCAGCAGCCAGGGATCACTCACTAGGCAGTACTTC; CDR3 protein: CASSQGSLTRQYF
V gene: TRBV11-1; J gene: TRBJ1-1; clone size: once; D gene: TRBD1; CDR3 DNA: TGTGCCAGCCTAGGGGGCGCAAGGTTCACTGAAGCTTTCTTT; CDR3 protein: CASLGGARFTEAFF
V gene: TRBV11-3; J gene: TRBJ2-5; clone size: few; D gene: TRBD2; CDR3 DNA: TGTGCCAGCAGCCCCCGGACTAGCCTGGAGACCCAGTACTTC; CDR3 protein: CASSPRTSLETQYF
V gene: TRBV2; J gene: TRBJ2-2; clone size: NA; D gene: NA; CDR3 DNA: TGTGCCAGCCTCCTTGGGAGGTGGGGCACCGGGGAGCTGTTTTTT; CDR3 protein: CASLLGRWGTGELFF
V gene: TRBV5-4; J gene: TRBJ1-1; clone size: NA; D gene: TRBD1; CDR3 DNA: TGTGCCAGCAGCGAGGGACAGTACACTGAAGCTTTCTTT; CDR3 protein: CASSEGQYTEAFF
V gene: TRBV27; J gene: TRBJ1-2; clone size: NA; D gene: TRBD1; CDR3 DNA: TGTGCCAGCAGGGATGGACAGGGGGCTGTCTATGGCTACACCTTC; CDR3 protein: CASRDGQGAVYGYTF
V gene: TRBV6-2/TRBV6-3; J gene: TRBJ2-1; clone size: NA; D gene: NA; CDR3 DNA: TGTGCCAGCAGTTCCCCCTCCTCCTACAATGAGCAGTTCTTC; CDR3 protein: CASSSPSSYNEQFF
V gene: TRBV12-5; J gene: TRBJ2-2; clone size: once; D gene: TRBD1; CDR3 DNA: TGTGCTAGTGGCCCGGGACAGGCCGGGGAGCTGTTTTTT; CDR3 protein: CASGPGQAGELFF
V gene: TRBV5-1; J gene: TRBJ2-1; clone size: NA; D gene: NA; CDR3 DNA: TGCGCCAGCGCTATACAGGGCTCCTACAATGAGCAGTTCTTC; CDR3 protein: CASAIQGSYNEQFF
V gene: TRBV23-1; J gene: TRBJ1-2; clone size: NA; D gene: TRBD1; CDR3 DNA: TGCGCCAGCAGTCAATCGTTAGGTCAGGGGGACCTTTGGGTATGTGGCTACACCTTC; CDR3 protein: CASSQSLGQGDLWVCGYTF
V gene: TRBV3-1/TRBV3-2; J gene: TRBJ2-3; clone size: NA; D gene: TRBD2; CDR3 DNA: TGTGCCAGCAGCCAAGTTAGCGGGGGGCCGGGAGATACGCAGTATTTT; CDR3 protein: CASSQVSGGPGDTQYF
V gene: TRBV7-8; J gene: TRBJ2-5; clone size: NA; D gene: TRBD1; CDR3 DNA: TGTGCCAGCACCCCCTTTGGAGGCGGGACAGGGGAAGAGACCCAGTACTTC; CDR3 protein: CASTPFGGGTGEETQYF
V gene: TRBV4-2; J gene: TRBJ1-2; clone size: NA; D gene: TRBD1; CDR3 DNA: TGTGCCAGCAGCCAGAATCTTGGACAGGCGATGTCTAAAATCTATGGCTACACCTTC; CDR3 protein: CASSQNLGQAMSKIYGYTF
V gene: TRBV10-3; J gene: TRBJ2-3; clone size: NA; D gene: NA; CDR3 DNA: TGTGCCATCAGTGAGGTAGGGGCCACAGATACGCAGTATTTT; CDR3 protein: CAISEVGATDTQYF
V gene: TRBV6-1; J gene: TRBJ1-6; clone size: NA; D gene: NA; CDR3 DNA: TGTGCCAGCAGTGAAGAGGCAGGGATATTTTCACCCCTCCACTTT; CDR3 protein: CASSEEAGIFSPLHF
V gene: TRBV19; J gene: TRBJ1-2; clone size: few; D gene: TRBD1; CDR3 DNA: TGTGCCAGTCTTTTCGGGACAGGGGGAAACTATGGCTACACCTTC; CDR3 protein: CASLFGTGGNYGYTF
V gene: TRBV7-2; J gene: TRBJ2-1; clone size: NA; D gene: NA; CDR3 DNA: TGTGCCAGCAGCTTAGCGCGAGGACAAAACAATGAGCAGTTCTTC; CDR3 protein: CASSLARGQNNEQFF
V gene: TRBV6-5; J gene: TRBJ1-1; clone size: NA; D gene: TRBD1; CDR3 DNA: TGTGCCAGCAGTTACGCCACCGGGACAGATGAAGCTTTCTTT; CDR3 protein: CASSYATGTDEAFF
V gene: TRBV5-6; J gene: TRBJ2-3; clone size: NA; D gene: TRBD2; CDR3 DNA: TGTGCCAGCAGCTTTGCGGGGGGTCCCGGAGATACGCAGTATTTT; CDR3 protein: CASSFAGGPGDTQYF
V gene: TRBV6-1; J gene: TRBJ1-6; clone size: once; D gene: NA; CDR3 DNA: TGTGCCAGCAGTGATGGACAGATCTATAATTCACCCCTCCACTTT; CDR3 protein: CASSDGQIYNSPLHF
V gene: TRBV4-2; J gene: TRBJ1-5; clone size: NA; D gene: TRBD1; CDR3 DNA: TGTGCCAGCAGCATAGACAGGGCGATCCAGCCCCAGCATTTT; CDR3 protein: CASSIDRAIQPQHF
V gene: TRBV6-6; J gene: TRBJ1-1; clone size: NA; D gene: TRBD1; CDR3 DNA: TGTGCCAGCAACGCAGGGGGCTCCACTGAAGCTTTCTTT; CDR3 protein: CASNAGGSTEAFF
V gene: TRBV6-5; J gene: TRBJ1-6; clone size: NA; D gene: TRBD1; CDR3 DNA: TGTGCCAGCAGCCCCGGACAGGGAGGGCCACCCCTCCACTTT; CDR3 protein: CASSPGQGGPPLHF
V gene: TRBV3-1/TRBV3-2; J gene: TRBJ1-1; clone size: NA; D gene: TRBD1; CDR3 DNA: TGTGCCAGCAGCCATGTAACAGGGGAATTGAACACTGAAGCTTTCTTT; CDR3 protein: CASSHVTGELNTEAFF
V gene: TRBV5-1; J gene: TRBJ1-5; clone size: NA; D gene: TRBD1; CDR3 DNA: TGCGCCAGCAGCTCGACAGGGGGCGATCAGCCCCAGCATTTT; CDR3 protein: CASSSTGGDQPQHF
V gene: TRBV6-5; J gene: TRBJ1-4; clone size: NA; D gene: NA; CDR3 DNA: TGTGCCAGCAGCCGAGGGGAAAAACTGTTTTTT; CDR3 protein: CASSRGEKLFF
V gene: TRBV7-2; J gene: TRBJ1-2; clone size: once; D gene: NA; CDR3 DNA: TGTGCCAGCAGCTTAGTGGCCGACACGTCTCGCTATGGCTACACCTTC; CDR3 protein: CASSLVADTSRYGYTF
V gene: TRBV11-3; J gene: TRBJ2-3; clone size: NA; D gene: TRBD2; CDR3 DNA: TGTGCCAGCAGCATCCGTAGCGGGGGCAGCACAGATACGCAGTATTTT; CDR3 protein: CASSIRSGGSTDTQYF
V gene: TRBV2; J gene: TRBJ1-1; clone size: NA; D gene: TRBD1; CDR3 DNA: TGTGCCAGCATTCGGGACAGGGCGAACACTGAAGCTTTCTTT; CDR3 protein: CASIRDRANTEAFF
V gene: TRBV7-2; J gene: TRBJ1-2; clone size: many; D gene: TRBD1; CDR3 DNA: TGTGCCAGCACCTGGGGACAGGGGATCGATGGCTACACCTTC; CDR3 protein: CASTWGQGIDGYTF
V gene: TRBV6-4; J gene: TRBJ1-2; clone size: NA; D gene: TRBD1; CDR3 DNA: TGTGCCAGCAGGACGACAGGGGTGGACTATGGCTACACCTTC; CDR3 protein: CASRTTGVDYGYTF
V gene: TRBV19; J gene: TRBJ1-2; clone size: few; D gene: TRBD1; CDR3 DNA: TGTGCACCCCCGACGGTGATAGGGGGCGATGGCTACACCTTC; CDR3 protein: CAPPTVIGGDGYTF